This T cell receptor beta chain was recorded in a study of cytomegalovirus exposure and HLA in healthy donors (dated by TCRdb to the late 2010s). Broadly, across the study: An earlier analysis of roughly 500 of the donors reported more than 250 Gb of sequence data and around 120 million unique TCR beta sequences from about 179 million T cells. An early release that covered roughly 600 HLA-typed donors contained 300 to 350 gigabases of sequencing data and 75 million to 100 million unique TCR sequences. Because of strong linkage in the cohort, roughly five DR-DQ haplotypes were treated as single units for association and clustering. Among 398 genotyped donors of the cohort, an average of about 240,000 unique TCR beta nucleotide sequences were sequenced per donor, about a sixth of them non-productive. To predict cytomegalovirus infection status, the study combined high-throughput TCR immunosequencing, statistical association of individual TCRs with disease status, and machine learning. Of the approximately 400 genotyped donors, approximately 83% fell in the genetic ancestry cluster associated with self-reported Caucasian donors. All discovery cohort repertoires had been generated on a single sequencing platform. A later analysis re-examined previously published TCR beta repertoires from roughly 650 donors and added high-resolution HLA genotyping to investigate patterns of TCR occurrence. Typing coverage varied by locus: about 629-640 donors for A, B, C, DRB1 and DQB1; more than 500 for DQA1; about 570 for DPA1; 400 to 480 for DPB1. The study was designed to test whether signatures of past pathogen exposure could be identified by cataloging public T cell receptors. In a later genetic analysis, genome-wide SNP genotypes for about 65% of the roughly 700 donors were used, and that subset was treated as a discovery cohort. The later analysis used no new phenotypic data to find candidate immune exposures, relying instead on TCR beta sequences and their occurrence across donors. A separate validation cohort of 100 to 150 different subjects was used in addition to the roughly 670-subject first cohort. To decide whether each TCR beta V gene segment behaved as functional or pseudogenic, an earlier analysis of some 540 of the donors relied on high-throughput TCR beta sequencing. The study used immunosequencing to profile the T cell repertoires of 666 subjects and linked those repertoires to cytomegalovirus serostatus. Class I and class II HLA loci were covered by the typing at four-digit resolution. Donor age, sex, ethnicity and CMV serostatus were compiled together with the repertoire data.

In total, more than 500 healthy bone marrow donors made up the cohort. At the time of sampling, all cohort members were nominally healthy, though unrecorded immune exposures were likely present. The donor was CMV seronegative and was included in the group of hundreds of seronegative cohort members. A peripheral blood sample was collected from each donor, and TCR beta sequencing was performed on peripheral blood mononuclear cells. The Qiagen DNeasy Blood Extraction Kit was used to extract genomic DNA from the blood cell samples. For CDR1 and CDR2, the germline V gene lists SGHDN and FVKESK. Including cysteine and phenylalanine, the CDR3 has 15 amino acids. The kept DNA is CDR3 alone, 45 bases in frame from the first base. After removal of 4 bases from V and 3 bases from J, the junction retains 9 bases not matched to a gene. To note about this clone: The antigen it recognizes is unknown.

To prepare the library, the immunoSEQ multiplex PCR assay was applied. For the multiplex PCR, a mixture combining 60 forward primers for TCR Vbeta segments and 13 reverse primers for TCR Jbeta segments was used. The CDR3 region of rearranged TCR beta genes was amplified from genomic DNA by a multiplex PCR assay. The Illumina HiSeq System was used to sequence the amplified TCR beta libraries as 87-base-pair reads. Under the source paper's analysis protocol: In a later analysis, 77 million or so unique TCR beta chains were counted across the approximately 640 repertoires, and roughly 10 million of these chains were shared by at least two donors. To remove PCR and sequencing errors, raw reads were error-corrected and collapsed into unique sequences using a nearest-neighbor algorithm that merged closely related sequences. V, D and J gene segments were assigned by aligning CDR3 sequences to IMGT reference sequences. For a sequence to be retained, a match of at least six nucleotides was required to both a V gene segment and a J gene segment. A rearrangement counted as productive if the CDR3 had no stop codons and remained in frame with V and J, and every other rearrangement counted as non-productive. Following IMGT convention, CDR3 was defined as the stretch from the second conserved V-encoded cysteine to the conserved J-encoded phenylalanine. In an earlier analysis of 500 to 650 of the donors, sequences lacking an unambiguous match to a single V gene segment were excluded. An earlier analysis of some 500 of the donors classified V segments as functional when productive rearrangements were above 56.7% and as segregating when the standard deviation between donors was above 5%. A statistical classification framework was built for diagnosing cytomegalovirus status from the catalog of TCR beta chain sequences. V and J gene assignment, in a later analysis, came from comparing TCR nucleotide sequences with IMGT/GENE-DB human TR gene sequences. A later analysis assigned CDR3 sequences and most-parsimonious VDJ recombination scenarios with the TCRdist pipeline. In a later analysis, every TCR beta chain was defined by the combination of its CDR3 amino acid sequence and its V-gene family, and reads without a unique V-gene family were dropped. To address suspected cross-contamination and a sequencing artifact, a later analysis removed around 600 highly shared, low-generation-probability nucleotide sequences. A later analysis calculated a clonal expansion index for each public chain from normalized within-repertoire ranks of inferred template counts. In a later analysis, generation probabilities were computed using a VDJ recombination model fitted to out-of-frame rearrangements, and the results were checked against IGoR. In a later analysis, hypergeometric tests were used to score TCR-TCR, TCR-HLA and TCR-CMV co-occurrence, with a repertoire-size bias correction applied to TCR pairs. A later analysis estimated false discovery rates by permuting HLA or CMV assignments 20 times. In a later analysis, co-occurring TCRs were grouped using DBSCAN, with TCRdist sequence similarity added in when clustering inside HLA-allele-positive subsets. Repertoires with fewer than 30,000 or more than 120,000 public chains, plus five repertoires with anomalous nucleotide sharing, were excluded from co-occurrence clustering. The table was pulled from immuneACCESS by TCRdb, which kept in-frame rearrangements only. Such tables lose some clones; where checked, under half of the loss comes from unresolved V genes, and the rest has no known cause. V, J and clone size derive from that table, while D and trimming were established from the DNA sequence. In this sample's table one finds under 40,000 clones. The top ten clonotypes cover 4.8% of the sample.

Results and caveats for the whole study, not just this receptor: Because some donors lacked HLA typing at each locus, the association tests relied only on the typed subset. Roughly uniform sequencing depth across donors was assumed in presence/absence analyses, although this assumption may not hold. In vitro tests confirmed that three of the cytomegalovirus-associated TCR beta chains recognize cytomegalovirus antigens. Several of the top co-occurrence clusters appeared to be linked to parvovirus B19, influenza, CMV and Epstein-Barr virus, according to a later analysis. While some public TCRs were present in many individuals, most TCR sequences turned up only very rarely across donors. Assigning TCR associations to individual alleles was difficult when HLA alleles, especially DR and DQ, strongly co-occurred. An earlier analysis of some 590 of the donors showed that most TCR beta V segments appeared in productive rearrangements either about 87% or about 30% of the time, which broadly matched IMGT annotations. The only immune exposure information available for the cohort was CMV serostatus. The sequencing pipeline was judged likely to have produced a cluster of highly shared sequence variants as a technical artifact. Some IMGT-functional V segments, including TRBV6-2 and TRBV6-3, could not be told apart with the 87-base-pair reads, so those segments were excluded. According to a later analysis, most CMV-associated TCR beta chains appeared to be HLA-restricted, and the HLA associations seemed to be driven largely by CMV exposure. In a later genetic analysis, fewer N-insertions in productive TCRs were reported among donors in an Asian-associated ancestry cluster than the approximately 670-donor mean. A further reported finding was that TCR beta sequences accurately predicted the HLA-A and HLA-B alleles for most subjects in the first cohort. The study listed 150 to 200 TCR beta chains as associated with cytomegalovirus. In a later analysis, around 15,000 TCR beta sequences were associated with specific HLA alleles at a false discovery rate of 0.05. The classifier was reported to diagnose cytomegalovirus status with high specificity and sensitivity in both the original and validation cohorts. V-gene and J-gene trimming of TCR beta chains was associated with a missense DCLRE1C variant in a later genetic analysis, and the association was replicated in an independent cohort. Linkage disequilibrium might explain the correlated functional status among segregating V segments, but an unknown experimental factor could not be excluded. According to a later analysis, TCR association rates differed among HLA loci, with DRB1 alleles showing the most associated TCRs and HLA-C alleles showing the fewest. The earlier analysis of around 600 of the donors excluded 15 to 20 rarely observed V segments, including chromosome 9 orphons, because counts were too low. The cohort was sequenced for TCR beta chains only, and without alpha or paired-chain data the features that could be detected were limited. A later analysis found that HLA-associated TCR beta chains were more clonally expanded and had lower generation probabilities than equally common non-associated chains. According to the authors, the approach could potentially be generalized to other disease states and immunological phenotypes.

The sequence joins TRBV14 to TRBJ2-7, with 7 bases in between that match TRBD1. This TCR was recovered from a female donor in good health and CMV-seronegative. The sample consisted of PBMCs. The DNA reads TGTGCCAGCAGCCCCAGCTGGGACAGACACTACGAGCAGTACTTC. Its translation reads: CASSPSWDRHYEQYF.